A single sample gave rise to the 24 T cell receptor beta chains below, sequenced in a study of blood T cell repertoires in COVID-19. TCRdb's copy holds only in-frame clones and misses some; the assay was immunoSEQ multiplex PCR. The sample contains 350,000 or so clones, about nine tenths of which appear only once. The specimen sequenced was PBMCs or T cells enriched from blood (not recorded which). Source of these receptors: a woman under 40 who had been exposed to COVID-19.

The chain uses TRBV19 and TRBJ2-1; 8 bases fit TRBD1. V gave up 8 bases and J gave up 0 bases; unmatched junction bases: 6. There are 15 residues in the CDR3. Per germline, CDR1 LNHDA and CDR2 SQIVND (reference sequence). CDR3 region: CASAGDRRSYNEQFF. In DNA, the CDR3 is TGTGCCAGTGCCGGGGACAGGCGCTCCTACAATGAGCAGTTCTTC.

The chain carries TRBV5-1 and TRBJ2-2; TRBD1 might be the D (5 bases). V was trimmed by 4 bases and J by 6 bases, leaving 10 bases between them. The V gene's germline CDR1 is SGHRS and CDR2 YFSETQ. CDR3 length: 13 amino acids. The CDR3 nucleotides read TGCGCCAGCAGCCTGGTGGGGCCCGGGGAGCTGTTTTTT. Amino acid sequence: CASSLVGPGELFF.

The J gene is TRBJ2-5, the V gene TRBV14; 11 nucleotides agree with TRBD2. CDR3 length equals 16 residues. Trimming cost V 3 bases and J 2 bases; bases outside gene matches: 5. The germline gives CDR1 SGHDN, CDR2 FVKESK. The CDR3 DNA is TGTGCCAGCAGCCAGCCGGGACTAGCGGAACAAGAGACCCAGTACTTC. Its translation: CASSQPGLAEQETQYF.

This sequence joins TRBV5-1 and TRBJ2-5; 8 positions match TRBD2. The CDR3 consists of 14 residues. Germline V gives CDR1 SGHRS, CDR2 YFSETQ. J lost 5 bases, V lost 0 bases, and 3 bases had no gene match. This CDR3 is CASSLVAGRETQYF. Written as DNA, the CDR3 is TGCGCCAGCAGCTTGGTAGCGGGACGGGAGACCCAGTACTTC.

V is TRBV4-2 and J is TRBJ1-1; 7 nucleotides agree with TRBD1. This CDR3 has 15 amino acids. V trimming: 2 bases; J trimming: 5 bases; junction bases outside the gene matches: 8. Germline V CDR1 and CDR2: LGHNA, YNFKEQ. This chain's CDR3 is CASSQSQQGKTEAFF. The CDR3, as DNA: TGTGCCAGCAGCCAATCGCAACAGGGGAAGACTGAAGCTTTCTTT.

The chain couples TRBV4-2 to TRBJ2-7; D remains ambiguous. CDR1 LGHNA and CDR2 YNFKEQ come from the germline V gene. This CDR3 is 15 amino acids long. Trimming removed 4 bases from V and 3 bases from J, with 16 bases in between. The CDR3, as DNA: TGTGCCAGCAGCCCCCGATCTGGCGGATACTACGAGCAGTACTTC. Protein: CASSPRSGGYYEQYF.

This clone appeared once. The chain combines TRBV5-8 with TRBJ2-1; TRBD1 matches at 8 bases. This CDR3 region has 15 residues. Losses at the gene ends were 2 bases for V and 2 bases for J; bases not matched to a gene: 3. Germline CDR1 SGHTS, CDR2 YDEGEE. CDR3 protein: CASSFGQGAYNEQFF. The CDR3 region has the DNA TGTGCCAGCAGCTTCGGACAGGGAGCCTACAATGAGCAGTTCTTC.

This clone was seen just once. The V and J genes are TRBV2 and TRBJ1-2; TRBD1 is a possible D gene (5 bases). Germline-derived CDR1 and CDR2 are SNHLY and FYNNEI. CDR3 length equals 12 residues. V was shortened by 7 bases and J by 6 bases, with 12 bases between the two germline ends. CDR3 sequence (DNA): TGTGCCAGCAACAGGCCATCTAATGGCTACACCTTC. Translating gives CASNRPSNGYTF.

This clone was seen a single time. This chain joins TRBV19 and TRBJ1-2; perhaps TRBD1 as D (5 bases). The CDR3 covers 16 residues. Trimming took off 0 bases at V and 0 bases at J, with 11 bases between the two ends. CDR1 is LNHDA, CDR2 SQIVND, per germline (reference sequence). The CDR3 reads CASSIEVAGTNYGYTF. The CDR3 nucleotides are TGTGCCAGTAGTATAGAAGTGGCAGGGACTAACTATGGCTACACCTTC.

The rearrangement joins TRBV3-1 (or the pseudogene TRBV3-2) to TRBJ2-1; 8 bases match TRBD2. Germline V gene data show CDR1 as LGHDT and CDR2 as YNNKEL (reference sequence). The CDR3 has 15 residues. Trimming removed 3 bases from V and 4 bases from J; junction bases left unmatched: 5. The CDR3 DNA is TGTGCCAGCAGCCAGGGACTAGACCTTTACAATGAGCAGTTCTTC. Its translation is CASSQGLDLYNEQFF.

This chain joins TRBV12-3 or TRBV12-4 and TRBJ1-2, with 7 nucleotides matching TRBD1. The CDR3 covers 13 residues. With 3 bases clipped from V and 8 bases from J, the junction kept 6 bases outside the gene matches. This CDR3 reads CASSFGQAGGYTF. The DNA of the CDR3 is TGTGCCAGCAGTTTCGGACAGGCAGGGGGCTACACCTTC.

The chain couples TRBV6-5 to TRBJ2-5; TRBD2 aligns across 9 bases. The length of the CDR3 is 15 residues. J was trimmed by 2 bases and V by 5 bases; bases with no gene match: 6. Germline values: CDR1 MNHEY, CDR2 SVGAGI. The CDR3 protein is CASSQGLALQETQYF. CDR3 coding DNA: TGTGCCAGCAGTCAGGGACTAGCCCTTCAAGAGACCCAGTACTTC.

Comment on this clone: One end of the junction does not line up with germline, which may come from a read error. The chain combines TRBV3-1 (or the pseudogene TRBV3-2) with TRBJ1-3; 9 positions agree with TRBD1. Germline V CDR1 and CDR2: LGHDT, YNNKEL (reference sequence). The CDR3 contains 19 residues. The CDR3 is CASSQDEGTGYHSGNTIYF. CDR3 bases: TGTGCCAGCAGTCAAGACGAGGGGACAGGGTACCACTCTGGAAACACCATATATTTT.

A few counts support this clone. The rearrangement uses TRBV7-3 and TRBJ2-5; no definite D call. This CDR3 spans 11 amino acids. Trimming pared 4 bases from V and 3 bases from J, leaving 3 bases between. Per the germline V gene, CDR1 is SGHTA and CDR2 is FQGTGA. The CDR3 here is CASSSKETQYF. The CDR3 coding sequence is TGTGCCAGCAGCTCCAAAGAGACCCAGTACTTC.

V gene TRBV6-5 combines with J gene TRBJ2-2, with 9 bases fitting TRBD2. V shed 6 bases and J 7 bases; nucleotides not matched to a gene: 6. Germline values: CDR1 MNHEY, CDR2 SVGAGI. The length of the CDR3 is 14 residues. The CDR3 loop reads CASRLAGLGGELFF. The CDR3 DNA reads as TGTGCCAGCAGGCTAGCGGGATTGGGCGGGGAGCTGTTTTTT.

The chain combines TRBV19 with TRBJ2-2; possibly TRBD1 for D (6 bases). The CDR3 loop spans 15 amino acids. Germline V gene lookup returns CDR1 LNHDA and CDR2 SQIVND (reference sequence). The V end was cut by 2 bases, the J end by 4 bases, with 11 bases between. The CDR3 DNA reads as TGTGCCAGTAGTATATTAGGGGGAACCACCGGGGAGCTGTTTTTT. This translates into CASSILGGTTGELFF.

This clone was observed once. The chain is built from TRBV19 and TRBJ1-2; D not resolved. The V and J ends lost 3 bases and 5 bases respectively, with 13 bases between them. The germline V gene has CDR1 LNHDA and CDR2 SQIVND (reference sequence). This CDR3 has 14 amino acids. The CDR3 nucleotides read TGTGCCAGTAGTATTGATCAGAGGTCGTATGGCTACACCTTC. Encoded protein: CASSIDQRSYGYTF.

V and J are TRBV5-6 and TRBJ2-1; D remains unclear. The V end lost 2 bases, the J end lost 11 bases, and 8 bases lay between the germline ends. The CDR3 sequence is 11 residues long. CDR1 is SGHDT, CDR2 YYEEEE, per germline. The CDR3: CASSLAYQQFF. CDR3 bases: TGTGCCAGCAGCTTAGCCTACCAGCAGTTCTTC.

This clone was seen once. The rearrangement joins TRBV5-1 to TRBJ2-6, with 11 bases aligning to TRBD2. CDR3 length: 17 residues. The V gene's germline CDR1 is SGHRS and CDR2 YFSETQ. V dropped 1 base and J dropped 0; count of bases not matched to a gene: 0. The CDR3 DNA follows: TGCGCCAGCAGCTTGACTAGCGGGAGCTCTGGGGCCAACGTCCTGACTTTC. As protein: CASSLTSGSSGANVLTF. Looking up the rest from reference TRBV5-1 and TRBJ2-6 gives the full variable domain: KAGVTQTPRYLIKTRGQQVTLSCSPISGHRSVSWYQQTPGQGLQFLFEYFSETQRNKGNFPGRFSGRQFSNSRSEMNVSTLELGDSALYLCASSLTSGSSGANVLTFGAGSRLTVL.

The chain uses TRBV5-1 and TRBJ2-7; D is uncertain. Trimming shortened V by 0 bases and J by 5 bases, and 18 bases separated the two germline ends. There are 16 residues in the CDR3. The germline CDR1 and CDR2 sequences are SGHRS and YFSETQ. The DNA of the CDR3 is TGCGCCAGCAGCTTGGGAACCGCGCTAGGTAAGAACGAGCAGTACTTC. Translating it yields CASSLGTALGKNEQYF. Looking up the rest from reference TRBV5-1 and TRBJ2-7 gives the full variable domain: KAGVTQTPRYLIKTRGQQVTLSCSPISGHRSVSWYQQTPGQGLQFLFEYFSETQRNKGNFPGRFSGRQFSNSRSEMNVSTLELGDSALYLCASSLGTALGKNEQYFGPGTRLTVT.

The count of this clone is one. This rearrangement joins TRBV6-5 to TRBJ2-7, with 7 bases fitting TRBD1. CDR3 length: 15 amino acids. In germline, CDR1 is MNHEY, CDR2 SVGAGI. V was pared by 10 bases and J by 0 bases, with 12 bases of the junction left unmatched. The CDR3 reads CATREGTAFSYEQYF. DNA of the CDR3: TGTGCCACTCGAGAGGGGACAGCATTCTCCTACGAGCAGTACTTC.

The chain uses TRBV19 and TRBJ2-7; 9 bases agree with TRBD1. The J segment lost 4 bases and the V segment lost 3 bases, leaving 4 bases of the junction unmatched. The CDR3 covers 14 residues. CDR1 and CDR2 from the germline V gene are LNHDA and SQIVND (reference sequence). As DNA, the CDR3 is TGTGCCAGTAGTATTTCGGACAGGGGATACGAGCAGTACTTC. Translated, it gives CASSISDRGYEQYF.

This clone has just one count. The chain has TRBV3-1 (or the pseudogene TRBV3-2) and TRBJ2-2; 11 bases map to TRBD2. This CDR3 comprises 18 residues. The germline V gene encodes CDR1 LGHDT and CDR2 YNNKEL (reference sequence). The V gene end was trimmed by 1 base and the J gene end by 2 bases; junction bases not matched to a gene: 6. CDR3 bases: TGTGCCAGCAGCCAAGTCATAGCGGGAGGGGAAAACACCGGGGAGCTGTTTTTT. It yields the protein CASSQVIAGGENTGELFF.

The rearrangement joins TRBV28 to TRBJ1-6; D may be TRBD1 (6 bases). The CDR3 length is 14 residues. Trimming left V 10 bases short and J 15 bases short, with 25 bases between. Germline values: CDR1 MDHEN, CDR2 SYDVKM. The CDR3 bases are TGTGCCACCAATAACAGGCAGGGGTGGAAGGTCCTCCACTTT. It yields the protein CATNNRQGWKVLHF.